The clone carrying this TCR beta chain was observed many times. Its antigen is unknown. This entry comes from a study of human T cells and chemical hapten exposure. From the RACE reads, TCRdb called clonotypes with MiXCR, one entry per CDR3 protein. The data contain about 380,000 distinct CDR3 sequences, 5.1% of them seen just once; the ten biggest clones take up about 2.5%. Findings of the study overall: With alopecia, donors may have immune responses unlike healthy people's.

Time point indicated: pre-sensitization, week 0. The sample's treatment: therapeutic diphenylcyclopropenone sensitization with weekly scalp DPC. At patch-test visits, sampling came before the patch test. Alopecia patients deemed DPC-suitable, aged 18 to 70, excluding pregnancy. Blood, whole and unfractionated, served as the source for total RNA extraction. The receptor was isolated from a woman aged 45-59 years with alopecia areata. Some clones in this sample may be carry-over from other donors' samples. The sequencing here drew on whole blood, taken in connection with sensitization to the hapten diphenylcyclopropenone (DPC).

This CDR3 reads CASSLSTPHEKLFF. DNA for the CDR3: TGTGCCAGCAGTTTATCCACGCCACACGAAAAACTGTTTTTT. The chain uses TRBV27 and TRBJ1-4; D is undetermined. Trimming removed 0 bases at V and 8 bases at J, with 10 bases between. CDR1 is MNHEY and CDR2 is SMNVEV in the germline V gene (reference sequence). This CDR3 region has 14 residues.